This entry is about one T cell receptor (beta chain). The antigen is unknown. This sample is part of a study of T cells after yellow fever vaccination. General study results and limits: Weaker, the secondary response peaked sooner, at day 5 versus 15.

Trimming removed 5 bases from V and 3 bases from J; junction bases left unmatched: 15. CDR3 size: 17 residues. CDR1 LNHDA and CDR2 SQIVND come from the germline V gene (reference sequence). From the 5' RACE reads, TCRdb called clonotypes with MiXCR, one entry per CDR3 protein. The data contain roughly 160,000 distinct CDR3 sequences, around 9% of them singletons. The chain carries TRBV19 and TRBJ2-5; TRBD1 matches at 7 bases. The sequenced sample was CD8+ T cells sorted from PBMCs, obtained 45 days after the yellow fever booster vaccination. This TCR was sampled from a man aged 18-30 years who received the YFV17D yellow fever vaccine. CDR3 in DNA: TGTGCCAGTAGTCGATATCCACAGGGGAGATTAGAAGAGACCCAGTACTTC. Its translation: CASSRYPQGRLEETQYF.